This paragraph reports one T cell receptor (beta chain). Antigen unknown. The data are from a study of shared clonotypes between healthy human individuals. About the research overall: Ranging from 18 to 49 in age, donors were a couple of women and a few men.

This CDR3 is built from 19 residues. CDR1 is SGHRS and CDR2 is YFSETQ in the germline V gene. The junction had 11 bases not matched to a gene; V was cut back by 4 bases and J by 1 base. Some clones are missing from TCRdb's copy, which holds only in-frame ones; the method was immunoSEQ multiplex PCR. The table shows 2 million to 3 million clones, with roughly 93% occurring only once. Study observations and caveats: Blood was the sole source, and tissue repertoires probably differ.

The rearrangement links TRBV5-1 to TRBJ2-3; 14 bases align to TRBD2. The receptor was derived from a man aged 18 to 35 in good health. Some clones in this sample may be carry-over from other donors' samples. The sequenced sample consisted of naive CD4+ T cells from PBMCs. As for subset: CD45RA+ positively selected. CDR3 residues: CASSPGTSGSIGGTDTQYF. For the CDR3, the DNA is TGCGCCAGCAGCCCGGGGACTAGCGGGAGTATCGGGGGCACAGATACGCAGTATTTT.